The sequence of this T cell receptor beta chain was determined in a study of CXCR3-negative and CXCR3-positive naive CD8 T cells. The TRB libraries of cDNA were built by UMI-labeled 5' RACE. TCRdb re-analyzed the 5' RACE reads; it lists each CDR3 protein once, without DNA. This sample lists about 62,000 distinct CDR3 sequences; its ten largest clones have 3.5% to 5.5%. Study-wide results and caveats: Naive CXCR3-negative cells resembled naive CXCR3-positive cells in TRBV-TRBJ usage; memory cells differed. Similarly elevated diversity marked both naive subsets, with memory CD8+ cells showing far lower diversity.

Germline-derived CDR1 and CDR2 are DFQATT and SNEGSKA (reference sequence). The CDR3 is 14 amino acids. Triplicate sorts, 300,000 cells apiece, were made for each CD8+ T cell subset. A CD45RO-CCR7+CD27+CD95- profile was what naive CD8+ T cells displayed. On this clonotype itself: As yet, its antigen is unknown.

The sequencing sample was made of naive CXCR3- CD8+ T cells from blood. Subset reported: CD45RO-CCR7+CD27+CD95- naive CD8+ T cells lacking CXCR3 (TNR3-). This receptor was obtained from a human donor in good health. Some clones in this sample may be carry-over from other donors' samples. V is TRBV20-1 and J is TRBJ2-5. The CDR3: CSARDMLAGETQYF.